This T cell receptor beta chain was profiled in a study of shared clonotypes between healthy human individuals. Germline V gene lookup returns CDR1 MDHEN and CDR2 SYDVKM. V was trimmed by 6 bases and J by 2 bases, leaving 10 bases between them. This CDR3 has 13 amino acids. All donors were Caucasian adults living in Nashville, Tennessee. Every subset's genomic DNA went evenly onto several immunoSEQ plates. Using immunoSEQ multiplex PCR, the repertoire was profiled, and TCRdb retains in-frame clones only, with some absent. The table records a few hundred thousand clones, under 80% of them present only once.

The clonotype was recovered from a young man in good health. V is TRBV28 and J is TRBJ1-2; the D gene is possibly TRBD1 (5 bases). Sequencing was done on a sample of memory CD4+ T cells sorted from blood. The subset denotes: CD45RA-negative fraction. The CDR3 spells CASRQRQNYGYTF. As DNA, the CDR3 is TGTGCCAGCAGACAACGACAGAACTATGGCTACACCTTC.